Below are 19 T cell receptor beta chains sequenced from a single sample in a study of long-term antiretroviral therapy in people with HIV. With survey level as its setting, the immunoSEQ assay was v3.0. Sequenced by immunoSEQ multiplex PCR; TCRdb stores in-frame clones only, minus some. The profile covers 35,000 or so clones, with 70% to 90% appearing a single time and about 10% taken by the ten largest. The sequencing used unsorted PBMCs, collected 2.2 years after starting antiretroviral therapy. The receptors were gathered from a man aged 18-30 years with HIV.

The chain links TRBV27 to TRBJ1-5, with D tentatively TRBD1 (5 bases). The V and J ends lost 3 bases and 3 bases respectively, with 9 bases between them. The CDR3 has 14 residues. Germline CDR1 and CDR2: MNHEY and SMNVEV (reference sequence). The CDR3, as DNA: TGTGCCAGCAGTTTTCAGGGCGCCAATCAGCCCCAGCATTTT. It is translated as CASSFQGANQPQHF.

This clone was detected only a few times. The chain recombines TRBV11-2 with TRBJ1-1; no firm D call. This CDR3 is built from 16 residues. V was pared by 7 bases and J by 0 bases, with 18 bases between. Germline loops: CDR1 SGHAT, CDR2 FQNNGV. This CDR3 is CASNSGNMWMNTEAFF. The CDR3 bases are TGTGCCAGCAACTCGGGGAACATGTGGATGAACACTGAAGCTTTCTTT.

This clone is a singleton in its sample. The chain carries TRBV27 and TRBJ2-2; TRBD1 might be the D (5 bases). Trimming took off 2 bases at V and 4 bases at J, with 14 bases between the two ends. Per the germline V gene, CDR1 is MNHEY and CDR2 is SMNVEV (reference sequence). The CDR3 has 16 amino acids. The CDR3 reads CASSLGPGMATGELFF. The CDR3 nucleotides are TGTGCCAGCAGTTTAGGTCCAGGGATGGCCACCGGGGAGCTGTTTTTT.

This clone was detected only a few times. This sequence joins TRBV9 and TRBJ1-2; D is ambiguous. The V end was cut by 0 bases, the J end by 6 bases, with 3 bases between. The CDR3 length is 11 residues. Germline values: CDR1 SGDLS, CDR2 YYNGEE. CDR3 bases: TGTGCCAGCAGCGTAGGGGATGGCTACACCTTC. It yields the protein CASSVGDGYTF.

The chain joins TRBV7-3 to TRBJ2-7; D perhaps matches TRBD1 (5 bases). This CDR3 has 13 amino acids. Trimming cost V 2 bases and J 2 bases, with 7 bases left between them. Germline loops: CDR1 SGHTA, CDR2 FQGTGA. CDR3 bases: TGTGCCAGCAGCTTAGCAGGGACCTACGAGCAGTACTTC. Protein: CASSLAGTYEQYF.

The chain employs TRBV5-1 and TRBJ1-4; D is possibly TRBD1 (5 bases). Trimming stripped 4 bases from V and 6 bases from J, with 13 bases between. The CDR3 has 14 residues. Germline V CDR1 and CDR2: SGHRS, YFSETQ. CDR3 in amino acids: CASSRGGDDEKLFF. The CDR3 DNA is TGCGCCAGCAGCCGGGGAGGGGACGATGAAAAACTGTTTTTT.

The rearrangement links TRBV15 to TRBJ1-5; D is unclear. Looked up from germline, CDR1 is LNHNV and CDR2 is YYDKDF (reference sequence). The CDR3 extends over 15 amino acids. Trimming took 0 bases from V and 9 from J, leaving 15 bases between them. CDR3 coding DNA: TGTGCCACCAGCAGAGATGGAGAGGGCTTTGGGCCCCAGCATTTT. As protein: CATSRDGEGFGPQHF. Full variable domain (outside the CDR3, taken from reference TRBV15 and TRBJ1-5): DAMVIQNPRYQVTQFGKPVTLSCSQTLNHNVMYWYQQKSSQAPKLLFHYYDKDFNNEADTPDNFQSRRPNTSFCFLDIRSPGLGDTAMYLCATSRDGEGFGPQHFGDGTRLSIL.

This chain connects TRBV5-6 to TRBJ2-5; D not certain. The CDR3 runs 15 residues. Looked up from germline, CDR1 is SGHDT and CDR2 is YYEEEE. Trimming took 0 bases from V and 3 from J, leaving 12 bases between them. The CDR3 is CASSLGYTLEETQYF. DNA for the CDR3: TGTGCCAGCAGCTTGGGTTATACACTTGAAGAGACCCAGTACTTC.

The chain combines TRBV30 with TRBJ1-1, with D possibly TRBD1 on 5 matching bases. Trimming stripped 0 bases from V and 4 bases from J, with 15 bases between. This CDR3 region has 15 residues. Germline-derived CDR1 and CDR2 are GTSNPN and SVGIG (reference sequence). The CDR3 region is CAWSVRRGEGTEAFF. The CDR3 DNA is TGTGCCTGGAGTGTACGCCGAGGGGAGGGCACTGAAGCTTTCTTT.

The rearrangement links TRBV4-1 to TRBJ1-2, with D uncertain. Looked up from germline, CDR1 is MGHRA and CDR2 is YSYEKL. Between the trimmed V and J ends, which lost 0 bases and 2 bases, there was a span of 13 bases. This CDR3 is built from 16 residues. The CDR3 DNA is TGCGCCAGCAGCCAAGATCGGAGGGAGGCGAACTATGGCTACACCTTC. Translating gives CASSQDRREANYGYTF.

The CDR3 sequence: CASSQLPGTGNIQYF. CDR3 in DNA: TGCGCCAGCAGCCAACTTCCCGGGACAGGGAACATTCAGTACTTC. This chain links TRBV4-1 with TRBJ2-4, with TRBD1 matching over 9 bases. Germline loops: CDR1 MGHRA, CDR2 YSYEKL. The CDR3 length is 15 residues. J lost 7 bases, V lost 2 bases, and 6 bases had no gene match.

This chain connects TRBV13 to TRBJ2-1, with 7 bases fitting TRBD1. V lost 6 bases, J lost 2 bases, and 7 bases stayed unmatched. The length of the CDR3 is 15 residues. Germline V gives CDR1 PRHDT, CDR2 FYEKMQ (reference sequence). CDR3 in amino acids: CASRPQGLPYNEQFF. In DNA form, the CDR3 reads TGTGCCAGCAGACCACAGGGGTTACCCTACAATGAGCAGTTCTTC.

This chain links TRBV30 with TRBJ1-2; D gene unclear. Trimming left V 0 bases short and J 8 bases short, with 19 bases between. Germline loops: CDR1 GTSNPN, CDR2 SVGIG (reference sequence). The CDR3 has 15 amino acids. The CDR3 loop is CAWSVSDRGLRGYTF. DNA for the CDR3: TGTGCCTGGAGTGTATCCGACCGAGGGCTAAGGGGCTACACCTTC.

The CDR3 loop reads CAISAGLAGGTDTQYF. The DNA for the CDR3 is TGTGCCATCAGTGCGGGACTAGCGGGGGGCACAGATACGCAGTATTTT. The chain employs TRBV10-3 and TRBJ2-3; 14 nucleotides match TRBD2. J lost 1 base, V lost 4 bases, and 1 base had no gene match. CDR1 and CDR2 (germline): ENHRY, SYGVKD. The CDR3 spans 16 residues.

The rearrangement uses TRBV10-2 and TRBJ2-7; the match to TRBD2 covers 13 bases. The V gene end was trimmed by 0 bases and the J gene end by 6 bases; junction bases not matched to a gene: 5. CDR1 and CDR2 from the germline V gene are WSHSY and SAAADI. The CDR3 totals 16 residues. The CDR3 loop is CASSESGLAGVIEQYF. The CDR3 DNA is TGCGCCAGCAGTGAGTCCGGACTAGCGGGAGTTATCGAGCAGTACTTC.

V and J are TRBV25-1 and TRBJ1-2; unclear D gene. Trimming took off 2 bases at V and 4 bases at J, with 5 bases between the two ends. CDR3 length: 12 residues. The germline V gene encodes CDR1 MGHDK and CDR2 SYGVNS. Here the CDR3 reads CASSERTYGYTF. The CDR3 nucleotides read TGTGCCAGCAGTGAACGAACCTATGGCTACACCTTC.

CDR3 coding DNA: TGTGCCAGCAGTCCCCACAGTCCCCGGCCGAACACCGGGGAGCTGTTTTTT. Protein product: CASSPHSPRPNTGELFF. V is TRBV27 and J is TRBJ2-2; no clear D. V was shortened by 5 bases and J by 0 bases, with 16 bases between the two germline ends. The CDR3 loop spans 17 amino acids. Germline CDR1 MNHEY, CDR2 SMNVEV (reference sequence).

This clone appeared a single time. The V call is TRBV2, the J call TRBJ2-1; tentatively, D is TRBD2 (5 bases). This CDR3 is built from 11 residues. Germline V gives CDR1 SNHLY, CDR2 FYNNEI. V lost 8 bases to trimming and J lost 8 bases, with 10 bases between them. This CDR3 reads CASERRDEQFF. CDR3 in DNA: TGTGCCAGCGAAAGGCGGGATGAGCAGTTCTTC.

The rearrangement uses TRBV27 and TRBJ2-2; the match to TRBD1 covers 11 bases. CDR1 and CDR2 from the germline V gene are MNHEY and SMNVEV (reference sequence). V was pared by 3 bases and J by 7 bases, with 4 bases of the junction left unmatched. CDR3 length: 15 residues. The CDR3, as DNA: TGTGCCAGCAGTTTTGGGACAGGGGGTGGCGGGGAGCTGTTTTTT. Its translation is CASSFGTGGGGELFF.